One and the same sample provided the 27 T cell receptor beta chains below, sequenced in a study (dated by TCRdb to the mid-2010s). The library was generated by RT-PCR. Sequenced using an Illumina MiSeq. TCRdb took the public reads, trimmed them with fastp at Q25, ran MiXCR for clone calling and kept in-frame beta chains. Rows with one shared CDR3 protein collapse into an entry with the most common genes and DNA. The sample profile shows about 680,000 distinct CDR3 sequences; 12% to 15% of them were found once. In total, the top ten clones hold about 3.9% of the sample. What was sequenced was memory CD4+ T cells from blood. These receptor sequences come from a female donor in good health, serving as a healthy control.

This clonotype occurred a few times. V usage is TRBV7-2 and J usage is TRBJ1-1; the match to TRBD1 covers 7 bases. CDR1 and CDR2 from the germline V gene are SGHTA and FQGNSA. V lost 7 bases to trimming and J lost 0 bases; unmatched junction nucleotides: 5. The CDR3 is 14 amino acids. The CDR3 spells CASNLRGLNTEAFF. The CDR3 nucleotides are TGTGCCAGCAACCTAAGGGGGCTGAACACTGAAGCTTTCTTT.

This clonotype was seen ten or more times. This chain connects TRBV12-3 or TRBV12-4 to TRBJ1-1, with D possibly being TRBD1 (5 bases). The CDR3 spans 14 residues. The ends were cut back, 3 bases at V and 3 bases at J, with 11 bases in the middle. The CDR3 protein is CASSFGRVDTEAFF. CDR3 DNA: TGTGCCAGCAGTTTCGGCAGGGTGGACACTGAAGCTTTCTTT.

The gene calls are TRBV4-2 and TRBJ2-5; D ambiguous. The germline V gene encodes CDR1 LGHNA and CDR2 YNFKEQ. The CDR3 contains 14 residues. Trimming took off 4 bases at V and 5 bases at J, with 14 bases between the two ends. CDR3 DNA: TGTGCCAGCAGCCTTTCGACCGATGCGGAGACCCAGTACTTC. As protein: CASSLSTDAETQYF.

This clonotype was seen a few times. CDR3: CASSVGRGGNQPQHF. The CDR3 DNA is TGTGCCAGCAGTGTAGGCAGGGGCGGCAATCAGCCCCAGCATTTT. V usage is TRBV2 and J usage is TRBJ1-5, with D possibly TRBD1 on 6 matching bases. Germline CDR1 SNHLY, CDR2 FYNNEI. Trimming took 4 bases from V and 2 from J, leaving 12 bases between them. This CDR3 comprises 15 residues.

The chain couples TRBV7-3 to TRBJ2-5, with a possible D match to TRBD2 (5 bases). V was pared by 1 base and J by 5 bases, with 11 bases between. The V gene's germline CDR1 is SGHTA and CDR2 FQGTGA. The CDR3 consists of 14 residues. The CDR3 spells CASSLNGEKETQYF. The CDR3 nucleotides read TGTGCCAGCAGCTTAAATGGGGAGAAGGAGACCCAGTACTTC.

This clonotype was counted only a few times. CDR3 nucleotide sequence: TGTGCCAGCAGTGAGGGCAGGGTCTTGGTAACAGATACGCAGTATTTT. It encodes CASSEGRVLVTDTQYF. The chain combines TRBV25-1 with TRBJ2-3, with a weak D call TRBD1 (5 bases). This CDR3 spans 16 amino acids. Germline assignment: CDR1 MGHDK and CDR2 SYGVNS. V was shortened by 3 bases and J by 3 bases, with 16 bases between the two germline ends.

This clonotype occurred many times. The CDR3 nucleotides read TGTGCCAGCAGCCTCAACAGGGAGTTCACTGAAGCTTTCTTT. Encoded protein: CASSLNREFTEAFF. The genes are TRBV7-8 and TRBJ1-1; tentatively, D is TRBD1 (6 bases). The CDR3 runs to 14 residues. Germline V CDR1 and CDR2: SGHVS, FQNEAQ. The ends were cut back, 5 bases at V and 4 bases at J, with 14 bases in the middle. Based on the CDR3 plus reference TRBV7-8 and TRBJ1-1, the full variable domain is GAGVSQSPRYKVAKRGQDVALRCDPISGHVSLFWYQQALGQGPEFLTYFQNEAQLDKSGLPSDRFFAERPEGSVSTLKIQRTQQEDSAVYLCASSLNREFTEAFFGQGTRLTVV.

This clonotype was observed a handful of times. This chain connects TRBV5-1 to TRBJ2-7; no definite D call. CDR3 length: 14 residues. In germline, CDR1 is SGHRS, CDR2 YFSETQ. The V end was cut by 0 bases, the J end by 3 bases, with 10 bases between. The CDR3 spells CASSLGRENYEQYF. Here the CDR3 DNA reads TGCGCCAGCAGCTTGGGAAGGGAAAACTACGAGCAGTACTTC.

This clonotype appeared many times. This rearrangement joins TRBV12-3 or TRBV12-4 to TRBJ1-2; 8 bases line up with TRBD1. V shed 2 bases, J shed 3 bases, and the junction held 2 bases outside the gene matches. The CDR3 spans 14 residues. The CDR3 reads CASSLQGADYGYTF. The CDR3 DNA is TGTGCCAGCAGTTTACAGGGGGCCGACTATGGCTACACCTTC.

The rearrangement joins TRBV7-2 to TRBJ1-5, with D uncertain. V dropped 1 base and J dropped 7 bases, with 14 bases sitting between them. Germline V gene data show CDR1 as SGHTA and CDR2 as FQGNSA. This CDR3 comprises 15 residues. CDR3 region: CASSLGYGVAQPQHF. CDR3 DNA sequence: TGTGCCAGCAGCTTAGGGTACGGGGTCGCCCAGCCCCAGCATTTT. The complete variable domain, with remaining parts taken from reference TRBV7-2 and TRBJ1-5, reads GAGVSQSPSNKVTEKGKDVELRCDPISGHTALYWYRQSLGQGLEFLIYFQGNSAPDKSGLPSDRFSAERTGGSVSTLTIQRTQQEDSAVYLCASSLGYGVAQPQHFGDGTRLSIL.

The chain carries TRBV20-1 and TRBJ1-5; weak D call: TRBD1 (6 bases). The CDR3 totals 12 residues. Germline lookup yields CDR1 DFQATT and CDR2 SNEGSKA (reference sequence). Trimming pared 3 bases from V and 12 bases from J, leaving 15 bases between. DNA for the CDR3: TGCAGTGCTAGGACAAGCGGGACACACCAGCATTTT. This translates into CSARTSGTHQHF.

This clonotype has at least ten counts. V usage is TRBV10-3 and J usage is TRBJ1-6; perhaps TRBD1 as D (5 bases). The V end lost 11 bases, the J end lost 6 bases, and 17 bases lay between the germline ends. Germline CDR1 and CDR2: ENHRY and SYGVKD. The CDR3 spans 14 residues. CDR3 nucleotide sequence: TGTGCCTCCTCTCGGGGGGGTAGTAATTCACCCCTCCACTTT. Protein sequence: CASSRGGSNSPLHF.

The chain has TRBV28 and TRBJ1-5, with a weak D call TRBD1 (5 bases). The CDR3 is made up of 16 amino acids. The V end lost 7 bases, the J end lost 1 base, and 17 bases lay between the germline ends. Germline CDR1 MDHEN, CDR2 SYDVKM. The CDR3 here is CASTYLGQGSNQPQHF. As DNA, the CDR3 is TGTGCCAGCACCTACCTGGGGCAGGGAAGCAATCAGCCCCAGCATTTT.

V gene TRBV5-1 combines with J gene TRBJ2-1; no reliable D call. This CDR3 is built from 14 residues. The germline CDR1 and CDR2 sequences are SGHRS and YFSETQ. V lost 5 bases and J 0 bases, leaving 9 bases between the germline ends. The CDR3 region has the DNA TGCGCCAGCAGAGAAGTTACCTCCTACAATGAGCAGTTCTTC. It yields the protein CASREVTSYNEQFF.

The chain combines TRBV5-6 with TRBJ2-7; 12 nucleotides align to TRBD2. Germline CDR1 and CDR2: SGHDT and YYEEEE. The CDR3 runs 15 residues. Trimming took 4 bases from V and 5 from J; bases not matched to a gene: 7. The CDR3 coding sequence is TGTGCCAGCAGCGGGAGACTAGCGGGAGCCAACGAGCAGTACTTC. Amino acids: CASSGRLAGANEQYF.

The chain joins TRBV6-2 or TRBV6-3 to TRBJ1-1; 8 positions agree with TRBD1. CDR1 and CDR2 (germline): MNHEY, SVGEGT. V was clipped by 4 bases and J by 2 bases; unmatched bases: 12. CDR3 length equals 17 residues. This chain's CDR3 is CASSSRTGRMGNTEAFF. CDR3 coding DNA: TGTGCCAGCAGTTCTCGGACAGGGAGGATGGGAAACACTGAAGCTTTCTTT.

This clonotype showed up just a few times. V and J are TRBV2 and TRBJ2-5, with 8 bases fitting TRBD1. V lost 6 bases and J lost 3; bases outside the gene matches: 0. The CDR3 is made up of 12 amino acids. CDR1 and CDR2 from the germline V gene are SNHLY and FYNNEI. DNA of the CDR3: TGTGCCAGCAGGGACAGGGAAGAGACCCAGTACTTC. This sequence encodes CASRDREETQYF.

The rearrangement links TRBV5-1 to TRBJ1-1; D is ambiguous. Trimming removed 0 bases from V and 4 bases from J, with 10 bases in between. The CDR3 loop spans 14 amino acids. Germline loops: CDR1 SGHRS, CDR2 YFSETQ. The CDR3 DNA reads TGCGCCAGCAGCTTGGGTGGCGCGGTCACTGAAGCTTTCTTT. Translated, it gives CASSLGGAVTEAFF.

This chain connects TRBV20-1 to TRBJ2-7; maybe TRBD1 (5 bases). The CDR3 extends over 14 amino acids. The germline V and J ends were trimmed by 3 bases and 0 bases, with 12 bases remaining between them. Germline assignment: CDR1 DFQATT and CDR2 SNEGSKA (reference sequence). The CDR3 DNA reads TGCAGTGCTAGCGGCCAGGGTGACTCCTACGAGCAGTACTTC. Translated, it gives CSASGQGDSYEQYF.

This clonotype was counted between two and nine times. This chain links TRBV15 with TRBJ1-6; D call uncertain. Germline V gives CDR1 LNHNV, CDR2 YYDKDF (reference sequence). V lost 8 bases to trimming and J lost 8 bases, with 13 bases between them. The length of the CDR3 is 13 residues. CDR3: CATGPTRDSPLHF. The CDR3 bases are TGTGCCACCGGCCCTACTAGGGATTCACCCCTCCACTTT.

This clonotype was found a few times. The CDR3 sequence: CASSQEGGQQRQPQHF. CDR3 sequence (DNA): TGCGCCAGCAGCCAAGAGGGGGGACAGCAACGTCAGCCCCAGCATTTT. The chain has TRBV4-1 and TRBJ1-5; TRBD1 aligns across 7 bases. Germline CDR1 reads MGHRA; CDR2 reads YSYEKL. V trimming: 0 bases; J trimming: 6 bases; junction bases outside the gene matches: 8. The CDR3 runs to 16 residues.

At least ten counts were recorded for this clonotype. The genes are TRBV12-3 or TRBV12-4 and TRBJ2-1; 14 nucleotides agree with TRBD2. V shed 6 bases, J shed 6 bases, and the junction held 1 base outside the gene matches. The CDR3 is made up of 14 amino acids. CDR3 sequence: CASSGTSGSNEQFF. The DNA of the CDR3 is TGTGCCAGCAGCGGGACTAGCGGGAGCAATGAGCAGTTCTTC.

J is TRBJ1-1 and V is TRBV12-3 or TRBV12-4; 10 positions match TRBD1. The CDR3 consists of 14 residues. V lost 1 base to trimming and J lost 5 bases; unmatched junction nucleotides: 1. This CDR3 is CASSLVDRGTEAFF. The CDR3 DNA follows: TGTGCCAGCAGTTTAGTGGACAGGGGGACTGAAGCTTTCTTT.

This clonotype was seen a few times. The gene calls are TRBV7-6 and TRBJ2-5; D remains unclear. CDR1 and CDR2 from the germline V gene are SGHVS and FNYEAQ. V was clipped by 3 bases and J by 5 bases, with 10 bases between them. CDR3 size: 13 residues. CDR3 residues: CASSFTNRETQYF. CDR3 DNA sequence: TGTGCCAGCAGCTTCACCAACCGGGAGACCCAGTACTTC.

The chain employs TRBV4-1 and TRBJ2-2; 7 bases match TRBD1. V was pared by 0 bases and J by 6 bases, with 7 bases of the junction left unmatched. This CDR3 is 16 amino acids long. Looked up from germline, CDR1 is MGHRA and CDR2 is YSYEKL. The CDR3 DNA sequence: TGCGCCAGCAGCCAAGATGAAAGGGGGCCTGCCGGGGAGCTGTTTTTT. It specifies CASSQDERGPAGELFF.

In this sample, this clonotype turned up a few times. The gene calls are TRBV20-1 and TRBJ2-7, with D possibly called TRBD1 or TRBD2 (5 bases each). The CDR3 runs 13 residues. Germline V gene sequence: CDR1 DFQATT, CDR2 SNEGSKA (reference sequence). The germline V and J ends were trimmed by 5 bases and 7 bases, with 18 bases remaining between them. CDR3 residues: CSAHSGASPEQYF. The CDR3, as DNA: TGCAGTGCTCACTCCGGGGCCAGCCCGGAGCAGTACTTC.

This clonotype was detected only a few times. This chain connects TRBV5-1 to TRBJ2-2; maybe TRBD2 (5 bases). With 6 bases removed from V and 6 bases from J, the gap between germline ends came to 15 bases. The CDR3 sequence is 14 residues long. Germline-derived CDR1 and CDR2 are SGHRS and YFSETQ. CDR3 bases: TGCGCCAGCAAGCCGTCAGCGGTGTCCGGGGAGCTGTTTTTT. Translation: CASKPSAVSGELFF.